Below, 32 T cell receptor beta chains from the same sample are listed, as sequenced in a study of cytomegalovirus exposure and HLA in healthy donors. The PCR made use of 60 Vbeta and 13 Jbeta primers. The protocol was immunoSEQ multiplex PCR, while the TCRdb copy is restricted to in-frame clones and leaves out a portion. The sample records more than 120,000 clones, 75% to 80% being singletons. What was sequenced was PBMCs. The receptors were sampled from a woman between 40 and 55 years old in good health and CMV-seropositive.

The chain carries TRBV4-1 and TRBJ2-3, with 9 nucleotides matching TRBD1. In germline, CDR1 is MGHRA, CDR2 YSYEKL. The CDR3 is 20 amino acids. Unmatched junction bases numbered 18, after V lost 2 bases and J lost 3 bases. The CDR3 coding sequence is TGCGCCAGCAGCCAATTCCACCCCGCAGTAGGGGGACAGGGAACAGATACGCAGTATTTT. It yields the protein CASSQFHPAVGGQGTDTQYF.

V is TRBV7-9 and J is TRBJ2-3, with 12 bases identical to TRBD2. The CDR3 has 17 residues. The V segment lost 0 bases and the J segment 6 bases; nucleotides outside the gene matches: 7. The germline V gene encodes CDR1 SEHNR and CDR2 FQNEAQ (reference sequence). CDR3 coding DNA: TGTGCCAGCAGCTTAGCTGAGACTAGCGGGAGTTCGGATACGCAGTATTTT. This codes for CASSLAETSGSSDTQYF.

This clone has just a few counts. The chain couples TRBV21-1 to TRBJ2-1; TRBD1 was called by the table and not checked on the DNA. TRBV21-1 is assigned pseudogene status. The CDR3 is 23 amino acids. The CDR3 DNA reads TGTGCCAGCAGCATAAAAGAAGGGACGGTATCGACAGGGGGCGAGAGCTCCTACAATGAGCAGTTCTTC. Residues: CASSIKEGTVSTGGESSYNEQFF.

The chain uses TRBV5-1 and TRBJ2-1; 7 bases map to TRBD2. Per the germline V gene, CDR1 is SGHRS and CDR2 is YFSETQ. V lost 4 bases to trimming and J lost 4 bases; unmatched junction nucleotides: 8. This CDR3 comprises 15 residues. CDR3 coding DNA: TGCGCCAGCAGCGGGGGACTGGGGGGGTACAATGAGCAGTTCTTC. Translating it yields CASSGGLGGYNEQFF.

This clone has more than one count but fewer than ten. The gene calls are TRBV6-6 and TRBJ1-1, with D perhaps matching TRBD1 (5 bases). The CDR3 sequence is 13 residues long. CDR1 and CDR2 (germline): MNHNY, SVGAGI (reference sequence). Trimming cost V 7 bases and J 1 base, with 10 bases left between them. The CDR3 loop is CASIRGGNTEAFF. CDR3 bases: TGTGCCAGCATACGGGGGGGGAACACTGAAGCTTTCTTT.

On this clone: Additional DNA sequences in this sample encode the identical CDR3. The gene calls are TRBV5-5 and TRBJ1-2; a weak D match, TRBD1 (6 bases). This CDR3 comprises 13 residues. The V end was cut by 1 base, the J end by 4 bases, with 8 bases between. The germline V gene has CDR1 SGHKS and CDR2 YYEKEE (reference sequence). The DNA of the CDR3 is TGTGCCAGCAGCTTGCTAGGGGGCTATGGCTACACCTTC. This sequence encodes CASSLLGGYGYTF.

The rearrangement uses TRBV18 and TRBJ2-7, with a tentative D call TRBD2 (5 bases). V gave up 3 bases and J gave up 0 bases, with 9 bases separating them. CDR1 and CDR2 from the germline V gene are KGHSH and LQKENI. The CDR3 is 14 amino acids. CDR3 sequence (DNA): TGTGCCAGCTCACCCGGGATAGACTCCTACGAGCAGTACTTC. Amino acids: CASSPGIDSYEQYF.

V usage is TRBV5-8 and J usage is TRBJ2-7; weak D call: TRBD1 (5 bases). The V and J ends lost 0 bases and 2 bases respectively, with 9 bases between them. Germline V gives CDR1 SGHTS, CDR2 YDEGEE. The CDR3 is 14 amino acids. The CDR3 DNA sequence: TGTGCCAGCAGCTTGGGGCTCAGGGCCTACGAGCAGTACTTC. This gives the protein CASSLGLRAYEQYF.

This clone showed up just a few times. This sequence joins TRBV7-2 and TRBJ2-1; D is possibly TRBD1 (5 bases). Germline lookup yields CDR1 SGHTA and CDR2 FQGNSA. This CDR3 has 15 residues. V lost 5 bases to trimming and J lost 5 bases, with 16 bases between them. CDR3 DNA: TGTGCCAGCAGCCTGACAGCCCAACTCAACAATGAGCAGTTCTTC. Protein product: CASSLTAQLNNEQFF.

This chain joins TRBV14 and TRBJ2-7, with D maybe TRBD1 (6 bases). With 2 bases removed from V and 5 bases from J, the gap between germline ends came to 13 bases. Germline V lookup: CDR1 SGHDN, CDR2 FVKESK. There are 14 residues in the CDR3. CDR3 amino acids: CASSQRYREHEQYF. CDR3 DNA: TGTGCCAGCAGCCAAAGATACAGGGAACACGAGCAGTACTTC.

The rearrangement uses TRBV4-1 and TRBJ1-1; a possible D gene is TRBD1 (6 bases). The germline V gene encodes CDR1 MGHRA and CDR2 YSYEKL. V lost 4 bases and J lost 4, with 16 bases in between. The CDR3 sequence is 15 residues long. In DNA form, the CDR3 reads TGCGCCAGCAGCCCCGGCACAGGGAGCTCCACTGAAGCTTTCTTT. Protein: CASSPGTGSSTEAFF.

The rearrangement links TRBV7-6 to TRBJ1-5, with D maybe TRBD1 (5 bases). With 3 bases removed from V and 5 bases from J, the gap between germline ends came to 14 bases. The CDR3 spans 15 residues. Per germline, CDR1 SGHVS and CDR2 FNYEAQ. The CDR3 loop reads CASSFMEGWDQPQHF. The DNA of the CDR3 is TGTGCCAGCAGCTTTATGGAGGGGTGGGATCAGCCCCAGCATTTT.

This clone was seen only once. This rearrangement joins TRBV19 to TRBJ1-2; D is unclear. The germline CDR1 and CDR2 sequences are LNHDA and SQIVND (reference sequence). The CDR3 length is 16 residues. Trimming removed 7 bases from V and 4 bases from J, with 22 bases in between. CDR3 in DNA: TGTGCCAGTAACACGAAGAGGAGCGACCCGGTCTATGGCTACACCTTC. Protein sequence: CASNTKRSDPVYGYTF.

The count of this clone is one. This chain connects TRBV6-5 to TRBJ1-1; perhaps TRBD1 as D (5 bases). In germline, CDR1 is MNHEY, CDR2 SVGAGI. This CDR3 spans 15 amino acids. Trimming stripped 0 bases from V and 0 bases from J, with 8 bases between. CDR3 loop: CASSYSPGMNTEAFF. The CDR3 nucleotides read TGTGCCAGCAGTTACTCGCCAGGGATGAACACTGAAGCTTTCTTT.

DNA for the CDR3: TGTGCCAGCAGCCCTCACTCAGCGGGAGGCCTTCCCTCCTACGAGCAGTACTTC. It codes for CASSPHSAGGLPSYEQYF. The J gene is TRBJ2-7, the V gene TRBV13, with 9 bases that match TRBD2. Germline CDR1 is PRHDT and CDR2 is FYEKMQ (reference sequence). The CDR3 has 18 amino acids. The trim removed 5 bases at V and 0 bases at J, leaving 14 bases unmatched.

The gene calls are TRBV5-5 and TRBJ2-2; D gene uncertain. The CDR3 length is 12 residues. The germline V and J ends were trimmed by 0 bases and 6 bases, with 3 bases remaining between them. CDR1 SGHKS and CDR2 YYEKEE come from the germline V gene (reference sequence). CDR3 sequence: CASSLGAGELFF. CDR3 bases: TGTGCCAGCAGCTTGGGCGCCGGGGAGCTGTTTTTT.

This chain links TRBV28 with TRBJ2-3, with D tentatively TRBD2 (6 bases). The CDR3 spans 17 residues. In germline, CDR1 is MDHEN, CDR2 SYDVKM. Trimming cost V 1 base and J 3 bases, with 17 bases left between them. The CDR3 DNA reads TGTGCCAGCAGTTTATTGGTGGGCGGGAAAGGTACAGATACGCAGTATTTT. Protein sequence: CASSLLVGGKGTDTQYF. Combining the CDR3 with reference TRBV28 and TRBJ2-3 gives the whole variable domain DVKVTQSSRYLVKRTGEKVFLECVQDMDHENMFWYRQDPGLGLRLIYFSYDVKMKEKGDIPEGYSVSREKKERFSLILESASTNQTSMYLCASSLLVGGKGTDTQYFGPGTRLTVL.

This chain joins TRBV19 and TRBJ1-5; D unclear. The CDR3 spans 12 residues. Germline CDR1 and CDR2: LNHDA and SQIVND (reference sequence). Trimming took off 3 bases at V and 7 bases at J, with 7 bases between the two ends. CDR3 sequence (DNA): TGTGCCAGTAGTATGTCCCTGCAGCCCCAGCATTTT. Translated: CASSMSLQPQHF.

The genes are TRBV30 and TRBJ2-3; 9 bases are a match to TRBD2. Germline loops: CDR1 GTSNPN, CDR2 SVGIG (reference sequence). The V and J ends lost 5 bases and 3 bases, in that order; junction bases with no gene match: 3. This CDR3 contains 13 residues. Here the CDR3 DNA reads TGTGCCTGGGGAACTAGCGGGACAGATACGCAGTATTTT. Its translation: CAWGTSGTDTQYF. Full variable domain (outside the CDR3, taken from reference TRBV30 and TRBJ2-3): SQTIHQWPATLVQPVGSPLSLECTVEGTSNPNLYWYRQAAGRGLQLLFYSVGIGQISSEVPQNLSASRPQDRQFILSSKKLLLSDSGFYLCAWGTSGTDTQYFGPGTRLTVL.

CDR3 sequence (DNA): TGCGCCAGCAGCCCTGGGACAGGGGCTAAGAACACCGGGGAGCTGTTTTTT. Translated: CASSPGTGAKNTGELFF. The V gene is TRBV5-1, the J gene TRBJ2-2; TRBD1 aligns across 10 bases. The ends lost 4 bases at V and 1 base at J; junction bases unmatched: 7. The germline V gene has CDR1 SGHRS and CDR2 YFSETQ. This CDR3 is 17 amino acids long.

The chain has TRBV11-2 and TRBJ1-1; TRBD1 matches at 8 bases. The V gene end was trimmed by 5 bases and the J gene end by 6 bases; junction bases not matched to a gene: 8. This CDR3 comprises 14 residues. Germline-derived CDR1 and CDR2 are SGHAT and FQNNGV. The CDR3 nucleotides are TGTGCCAGCAGCAGGACAGGGTTGTTCGCTGAAGCTTTCTTT. Residues: CASSRTGLFAEAFF.

V usage is TRBV18 and J usage is TRBJ2-7; 7 positions agree with TRBD1. Germline assignment: CDR1 KGHSH and CDR2 LQKENI. The CDR3 totals 14 residues. Germline trimming cut 3 bases from V and 7 bases from J; bases unmatched to any gene: 9. CDR3 amino acids: CASSPFDRVGEQYF. The CDR3 DNA sequence: TGTGCCAGCTCACCCTTCGACAGGGTAGGGGAGCAGTACTTC.

The V gene is TRBV7-3, the J gene TRBJ2-3; the D is unclear. Germline lookup yields CDR1 SGHTA and CDR2 FQGTGA. The CDR3 runs to 14 residues. Between the trimmed V and J ends, which lost 2 bases and 1 base, there was a span of 7 bases. The DNA of the CDR3 is TGTGCCAGCAGCTTAGGGCCCCGCACAGATACGCAGTATTTT. The encoded protein is CASSLGPRTDTQYF.

This clone was seen a handful of times. V is TRBV6-5 and J is TRBJ2-1; 8 bases map to TRBD2. The CDR3 sequence is 15 residues long. The germline V gene has CDR1 MNHEY and CDR2 SVGAGI. V trimming: 6 bases; J trimming: 7 bases; junction bases outside the gene matches: 11. For the CDR3, the DNA is TGTGCCAGCAGGGGCGGGAGGTTTATAGAGAATGAGCAGTTCTTC. Its protein is CASRGGRFIENEQFF.

CDR3 in amino acids: CASSLVADLCQETQYF. CDR3 nucleotide sequence: TGTGCCAGCAGCTTGGTTGCGGATCTATGCCAAGAGACCCAGTACTTC. V gene TRBV5-4 combines with J gene TRBJ2-5; D is uncertain. With 0 bases removed from V and 1 base from J, the gap between germline ends came to 13 bases. The germline gives CDR1 SGHNT, CDR2 YYREEE (reference sequence). The CDR3 has 16 residues. The full variable domain, its missing parts supplied by reference TRBV5-4 and TRBJ2-5, is ETGVTQSPTHLIKTRGQQVTLRCSSQSGHNTVSWYQQALGQGPQFIFQYYREEENGRGNFPPRFSGLQFPNYSSELNVNALELDDSALYLCASSLVADLCQETQYFGPGTRLLVL.

This chain connects TRBV27 to TRBJ2-7, with 9 bases aligning to TRBD2. Losses at the gene ends were 5 bases for V and 6 bases for J; bases not matched to a gene: 5. The CDR3 has 13 amino acids. Germline CDR1 MNHEY, CDR2 SMNVEV (reference sequence). CDR3 region: CASSVAGVSEQYF. CDR3 bases: TGTGCCAGCAGTGTAGCGGGAGTCTCCGAGCAGTACTTC.

This clone was counted a single time. The rearrangement joins TRBV27 to TRBJ1-1; 8 bases match TRBD1. V lost 6 bases to trimming and J lost 0 bases; unmatched junction nucleotides: 12. CDR3 size: 17 residues. CDR1 MNHEY and CDR2 SMNVEV come from the germline V gene (reference sequence). Here the CDR3 reads CASRLWTGTSMNTEAFF. The CDR3, as DNA: TGTGCCAGCAGACTGTGGACAGGGACCTCCATGAACACTGAAGCTTTCTTT.

The chain recombines TRBV2 with TRBJ2-5, with D possibly being TRBD1 (8 bases). Germline V gene lookup returns CDR1 SNHLY and CDR2 FYNNEI. The length of the CDR3 is 15 residues. The V gene lost 6 bases and the J gene lost 1 base, with 15 bases spanning the gap. CDR3 loop: CASSGGTGPQETQYF. The DNA for the CDR3 is TGTGCCAGCAGCGGGGGGACAGGTCCCCAAGAGACCCAGTACTTC.

The J gene is TRBJ1-1, the V gene TRBV29-1; TRBD1 matches 9 bases. The CDR3 has 14 residues. From germline, CDR1 is SQVTM and CDR2 ANQGSEA. Trimming cost V 7 bases and J 1 base; bases outside gene matches: 7. The CDR3 protein is CSARTGGANTEAFF. The DNA of the CDR3 is TGCAGCGCCCGAACAGGGGGCGCGAACACTGAAGCTTTCTTT.

DNA for the CDR3: TGTGCCAGCAGCGTAGCCCTTGGGCCAACGGATACGCAGTATTTT. It codes for CASSVALGPTDTQYF. The chain joins TRBV9 to TRBJ2-3, with D hard to call. CDR1 is SGDLS, CDR2 YYNGEE, per germline. The CDR3 totals 15 residues. Between the trimmed V and J ends, which lost 0 bases and 6 bases, there was a span of 14 bases.

The chain has TRBV5-1 and TRBJ2-5; weak D call: TRBD1 (5 bases). V gave up 2 bases and J gave up 5 bases, with 13 bases separating them. This CDR3 region has 14 residues. Germline V gives CDR1 SGHRS, CDR2 YFSETQ. The CDR3 nucleotides are TGCGCCAGCAGCTTCCAGGGTGCAGGGGAGACCCAGTACTTC. Its translation: CASSFQGAGETQYF.

This clone came up a few times. V usage is TRBV9 and J usage is TRBJ2-1; 7 nucleotides match TRBD2. The CDR3 contains 14 residues. Unmatched junction bases numbered 8, after V lost 3 bases and J lost 8 bases. Germline assignment: CDR1 SGDLS and CDR2 YYNGEE. For the CDR3, the DNA is TGTGCCAGCAGCGCCAGCGGGAAGATGGATGAGCAGTTCTTC. This codes for CASSASGKMDEQFF. Variable domain in full (rest from reference TRBV9 and TRBJ2-1): DSGVTQTPKHLITATGQRVTLRCSPRSGDLSVYWYQQSLDQGLQFLIQYYNGEERAKGNILERFSAQQFPDLHSELNLSSLELGDSALYFCASSASGKMDEQFFGPGTRLTVL.